The clone carrying this T cell receptor beta chain was picked up one time. With a J-beta primer mix and a sample-barcoded 5' primer, a second PCR ran 7 to 11 cycles. Each CDR3 protein is one row after TCRdb ran MiXCR on the 5' RACE reads. The data hold 800,000 to 950,000 distinct CDR3 sequences, with roughly 43% observed a single time. This entry is derived from a study of blood T cells in healthy people across ages. Whole-study context: Per two T cells, template switching captured roughly one barcoded beta molecule.

Germline V gives CDR1 SGHTA, CDR2 FQGNSA. The CDR3 has 13 residues. V lost 5 bases, J lost 11 bases, and 18 bases lay in between. The sequence was obtained from a man aged 25-40 years in good health. The sequencing sample was made of blood. The genes are TRBV7-2 and TRBJ1-1; D ambiguous. The CDR3 nucleotides are TGTGCCAGCAGCCCTGACGGGTTAAGGCGGGCTTTCTTT. This gives the protein CASSPDGLRRAFF.